These 21 T cell receptor beta chains share one sample of origin, sequenced in a study of OX40 agonist ivuxolimab in advanced cancers. TCRdb keeps only in-frame clones here, not all; method: immunoSEQ multiplex PCR. The table has roughly 77,000 clones, less than 85% seen once. Sequencing used CD4+ or CD8+ T cells sorted from blood, obtained in a trial of the OX40 agonist ivuxolimab. Receptors were obtained from an adult with an advanced solid tumor such as melanoma, head and neck, liver or kidney cancer.

In nucleotides, the CDR3 is TGTGCCTGGACCCGAAACACTGAAGCTTTCTTT. Residues: CAWTRNTEAFF. J is TRBJ1-1 and V is TRBV30; no definite D call. Trimming removed 4 bases at V and 2 bases at J, with 5 bases between. This CDR3 is 11 amino acids long. Germline CDR1 reads GTSNPN; CDR2 reads SVGIG (reference sequence).

The chain joins TRBV10-1 to TRBJ1-5; D perhaps matches TRBD1 (5 bases). V lost 0 bases, J lost 0 bases, and 15 bases lay in between. The CDR3 consists of 18 residues. Germline lookup yields CDR1 WNHNN and CDR2 SYGVQD (reference sequence). The CDR3: CASSESGRVTYSNQPQHF. For the CDR3, the DNA is TGCGCCAGCAGTGAGTCGGGCAGGGTTACCTATAGCAATCAGCCCCAGCATTTT.

The CDR3, as DNA: TGTGCCAGCGGTCGGACAGACTGGGCTGAAGCTTTCTTT. Translation gives CASGRTDWAEAFF. This sequence joins TRBV28 and TRBJ1-1, with a possible D match to TRBD1 (6 bases). The length of the CDR3 is 13 residues. Germline CDR1 MDHEN, CDR2 SYDVKM. V dropped 8 bases and J dropped 6 bases, with 16 bases sitting between them.

This rearrangement joins TRBV19 to TRBJ2-2; D uncertain. The CDR3 is made up of 14 amino acids. Germline loops: CDR1 LNHDA, CDR2 SQIVND (reference sequence). Deletions cut 5 bases from V and 1 base from J, with 8 bases between. The CDR3 nucleotides are TGTGCCAGTAGTCCGGCAGGGAACACCGGGGAGCTGTTTTTT. Protein: CASSPAGNTGELFF.

This rearrangement joins TRBV5-1 to TRBJ1-1; weak D call: TRBD1 (6 bases). The germline V gene has CDR1 SGHRS and CDR2 YFSETQ. This CDR3 is built from 18 residues. Trimming shortened V by 0 bases and J by 4 bases, and 22 bases separated the two germline ends. CDR3 coding DNA: TGCGCCAGCAGCTTGGAAGGTCAGACCGAGGGGGGAAGCACTGAAGCTTTCTTT. It is translated as CASSLEGQTEGGSTEAFF.

J is TRBJ1-1 and V is TRBV6-5; TRBD1 aligns across 9 bases. The CDR3 spans 15 residues. CDR1 MNHEY and CDR2 SVGAGI come from the germline V gene. Trimming removed 4 bases from V and 0 bases from J; junction bases left unmatched: 3. CDR3 nucleotides: TGTGCCAGCAGTTCCGGGACAGGGCTGAACACTGAAGCTTTCTTT. Encoded protein: CASSSGTGLNTEAFF.

The rearrangement links TRBV19 to TRBJ2-6; TRBD1 or TRBD2 may be the D gene (7 bases each). Germline assignment: CDR1 LNHDA and CDR2 SQIVND (reference sequence). V was cut by 6 bases and J by 4 bases, with 19 bases left in between. The CDR3 totals 17 residues. The CDR3 DNA reads as TGTGCCAGTAGGGGGGAGGGGGCGCGAGTAGGGGCCAACGTCCTGACTTTC. It yields the protein CASRGEGARVGANVLTF.

The rearrangement uses TRBV28 and TRBJ1-3; 7 bases agree with TRBD1. The V gene's germline CDR1 is MDHEN and CDR2 SYDVKM. V was pared by 5 bases and J by 1 base, with 8 bases of the junction left unmatched. There are 16 residues in the CDR3. The CDR3: CASSITGVPSGNTIYF. CDR3 coding DNA: TGTGCCAGCAGTATTACAGGGGTACCTTCTGGAAACACCATATATTTT.

The chain employs TRBV5-6 and TRBJ1-3; possible D gene TRBD1, 6 bases. Germline loops: CDR1 SGHDT, CDR2 YYEEEE. Deletions cut 4 bases from V and 0 bases from J, with 17 bases between. The CDR3 is 17 residues long. The CDR3 coding sequence is TGTGCCAGCAGCCGACACCTGACAGGCCTCTCTGGAAACACCATATATTTT. It encodes CASSRHLTGLSGNTIYF.

The chain employs TRBV7-2 and TRBJ2-7, with D possibly TRBD1 on 6 matching bases. CDR3 length equals 14 residues. Germline V gene data show CDR1 as SGHTA and CDR2 as FQGNSA. Trimming removed 3 bases from V and 11 bases from J, with 20 bases in between. This chain's CDR3 is CASSFLAGVAEKYF. The CDR3 DNA follows: TGTGCCAGCAGCTTTCTAGCAGGGGTGGCAGAGAAGTACTTC.

V is TRBV28 and J is TRBJ2-6; 10 bases match TRBD2. J lost 2 bases, V lost 4 bases, and 11 bases had no gene match. The germline gives CDR1 MDHEN, CDR2 SYDVKM. This CDR3 spans 19 amino acids. CDR3 in amino acids: CASSSLLAGVPTGANVLTF. The CDR3 DNA sequence: TGTGCCAGCAGTTCACTTCTAGCGGGAGTACCAACTGGGGCCAACGTCCTGACTTTC.

The CDR3 sequence is CASSVTANTGELFF. The CDR3 DNA reads TGTGCCAGCAGTGTGACAGCGAACACCGGGGAGCTGTTTTTT. This rearrangement joins TRBV2 to TRBJ2-2, with D possibly TRBD1 on 5 matching bases. The CDR3 spans 14 residues. Germline loops: CDR1 SNHLY, CDR2 FYNNEI. The V and J ends lost 4 bases and 0 bases respectively, with 6 bases between them.

V gene TRBV6-5 combines with J gene TRBJ1-4, with 9 bases that match TRBD1. Germline CDR1 and CDR2: MNHEY and SVGAGI. Trimming cost V 5 bases and J 6 bases; bases outside gene matches: 7. The CDR3 covers 15 residues. The CDR3 bases are TGTGCCAGCAGTCATTCACAGGGGGCGTATGAAAAACTGTTTTTT. Translated: CASSHSQGAYEKLFF.

V gene TRBV28 combines with J gene TRBJ2-2, with D tentatively TRBD2 (5 bases). The CDR3 is made up of 15 amino acids. CDR1 and CDR2 from the germline V gene are MDHEN and SYDVKM. Trimming stripped 7 bases from V and 0 bases from J, with 12 bases between. The CDR3 DNA reads TGTGCCAGCATCCTCAGCGGCCCGAACACCGGGGAGCTGTTTTTT. It yields the protein CASILSGPNTGELFF.

The V and J genes are TRBV6-5 and TRBJ2-2; D is possibly TRBD1 (6 bases). V lost 6 bases and J lost 13, with 15 bases in between. CDR1 is MNHEY and CDR2 is SVGAGI in the germline V gene. CDR3 size: 12 residues. CDR3 amino acids: CASSWTVGPLFF. CDR3 nucleotide sequence: TGTGCCAGCAGCTGGACAGTGGGCCCGCTGTTTTTT.

The chain carries TRBV6-5 and TRBJ1-5; weak D call: TRBD1 (6 bases). Trimming removed 5 bases from V and 7 bases from J, with 12 bases in between. The CDR3 sequence is 13 residues long. Germline assignment: CDR1 MNHEY and CDR2 SVGAGI. The CDR3 here is CASSRTVRQPQHF. CDR3 DNA: TGTGCCAGCAGTCGGACAGTCCGGCAGCCCCAGCATTTT.

This clone has more than one count but fewer than ten. The rearrangement links TRBV18 to TRBJ1-5; no definite D call. The CDR3 has 16 amino acids. The V end lost 2 bases, the J end lost 1 base, and 12 bases lay between the germline ends. CDR1 and CDR2 (germline): KGHSH, LQKENI. The CDR3 nucleotides are TGTGCCAGCTCACCATCTGGTGGGCCCAGCAATCAGCCCCAGCATTTT. This codes for CASSPSGGPSNQPQHF. Looking up the rest from reference TRBV18 and TRBJ1-5 gives the full variable domain: NAGVMQNPRHLVRRRGQEARLRCSPMKGHSHVYWYRQLPEEGLKFMVYLQKENIIDESGMPKERFSAEFPKEGPSILRIQQVVRGDSAAYFCASSPSGGPSNQPQHFGDGTRLSIL.

This chain links TRBV28 with TRBJ2-5; 8 nucleotides match TRBD1. Germline CDR1 is MDHEN and CDR2 is SYDVKM. After removal of 3 bases from V and 8 bases from J, the junction contained 14 bases not matched to a gene. The CDR3 runs to 16 residues. In DNA form, the CDR3 reads TGTGCCAGCAGTTTCGCCCCGGTCAGGGGGCGTACAACCCAGTACTTC. Translation gives CASSFAPVRGRTTQYF. The full variable domain, rest sourced from reference TRBV28 and TRBJ2-5, is DVKVTQSSRYLVKRTGEKVFLECVQDMDHENMFWYRQDPGLGLRLIYFSYDVKMKEKGDIPEGYSVSREKKERFSLILESASTNQTSMYLCASSFAPVRGRTTQYFGPGTRLLVL.

V gene TRBV19 combines with J gene TRBJ1-1, with unresolved D. The germline CDR1 and CDR2 sequences are LNHDA and SQIVND (reference sequence). V lost 3 bases and J 3 bases, leaving 11 bases between the germline ends. This CDR3 comprises 14 residues. The CDR3 sequence: CASSIELGHTEAFF. CDR3 coding DNA: TGTGCCAGTAGTATCGAGCTGGGCCACACTGAAGCTTTCTTT.

The chain is built from TRBV2 and TRBJ2-7, with 8 nucleotides matching TRBD1. From germline, CDR1 is SNHLY and CDR2 FYNNEI. There are 12 residues in the CDR3. Trimming at V came to 5 bases and at J to 13 bases, leaving 10 bases not matched to a gene. CDR3 protein: CASSLDRARIYF. DNA for the CDR3: TGTGCCAGCAGTTTGGACAGGGCCAGAATATACTTC.

The chain is built from TRBV19 and TRBJ2-3; no firm D call. This CDR3 is built from 14 residues. CDR1 and CDR2 from the germline V gene are LNHDA and SQIVND (reference sequence). The V and J ends lost 0 bases and 9 bases respectively, with 13 bases between them. CDR3 nucleotides: TGTGCCAGTAGTATAGATCTAGGCCTCGGCACGCAGTATTTT. It codes for CASSIDLGLGTQYF.